The rows below give T cell receptor beta chains drawn from one sample of a study of response to subunit inactivated influenza vaccine. TCRdb recomputed calls from the RT-PCR reads with MiXCR, one row per CDR3 protein. Among around 790,000 distinct CDR3 sequences listed, approximately 21% were seen once. Sequenced here: PBMCs from blood, sampled roughly 5 days after vaccination. Receptors were obtained from a man aged 45 to 65 who received an inactivated influenza vaccine. Each CDR3 is given with its conserved first and last residue. The D gene is left open where the match is weak. Rows may omit the clone size; those that give it use once, few, many or a size class.

D gene,V gene,clone size,J gene,CDR3 DNA,CDR3 protein
TRBD1,TRBV5-1,.,TRBJ1-1,TGCGCCAGCAGCTCAGCAGGGGGCACTGAAGCTTTCTTT,CASSSAGGTEAFF
.,TRBV6-2/TRBV6-3,.,TRBJ1-6,TGTGCCAGCAGTCAAAAGGACAGCTCCTATAATTCACCCCTCCACTTT,CASSQKDSSYNSPLHF
.,TRBV6-2/TRBV6-3,.,TRBJ2-7,TGTGCCAGCAGTCGGGGACACCGAGTTGCCGAGCAGTACTTC,CASSRGHRVAEQYF
.,TRBV5-5,.,TRBJ1-2,TGTGCCAGCAGCTTGGACTACAACGCTAACTATGGCTACACCTTC,CASSLDYNANYGYTF
.,TRBV4-1,.,TRBJ2-7,TGCGCCAGCAGCCAAGTAGAGGCCTACGAGCAGTACTTC,CASSQVEAYEQYF
TRBD1,TRBV24-1,few,TRBJ2-1,TGTGCCACCAGTGAAGGGACAGTTTTCTCCTACAATGAGCAGTTCTTC,CATSEGTVFSYNEQFF
.,TRBV20-1,.,TRBJ2-3,TGCAGTGCTGAAAAACACCGCACAGATACGCAGTATTTT,CSAEKHRTDTQYF
.,TRBV20-1,.,TRBJ2-5,TGCAGTGCTATATTCCCGGCGGCCCAGTACTTC,CSAIFPAAQYF
.,TRBV18,.,TRBJ2-1,TGTGCCAGCTCAAAGGTACAGGCCGAGCAGTTCTTC,CASSKVQAEQFF
.,TRBV12-3/TRBV12-4,many,TRBJ2-3,TGTGCCAGCAGTTTTGATCCGGGTTTGGCAGATACGCAGTATTTT,CASSFDPGLADTQYF
.,TRBV28,few,TRBJ2-7,TGTGCCAGCAGTAAAGACCGACTAGTCGAGCAGTACTTC,CASSKDRLVEQYF
.,TRBV20-1,many,TRBJ1-1,TGCAGTGCTGGGGGGCTCGGGAACACTGAAGCTTTCTTT,CSAGGLGNTEAFF
TRBD1,TRBV3-1,.,TRBJ2-7,TGTGCCAGCAGCCGGGCGACAGGGAACTACGAGCAGTACTTC,CASSRATGNYEQYF
TRBD1,TRBV12-3/TRBV12-4,many,TRBJ2-2,TGTGCCAGCCGAGGAGGACAGGGTTTAGGCACCGGGGAGCTGTTTTTT,CASRGGQGLGTGELFF
TRBD1,TRBV20-1,.,TRBJ2-7,TGCAGTGCTAGAGAGGGGACAGCCCGGTACGAGCAGTACTTC,CSAREGTARYEQYF
.,TRBV12-3/TRBV12-4,few,TRBJ2-5,TGTGCCAGCAGTACCTGGGGCCCTGGCCGAGAGACCCAGTACTTC,CASSTWGPGRETQYF
.,TRBV12-3/TRBV12-4,few,TRBJ2-1,TGTGCCAGCAGAGCCTATGAGGGCGTTACAAATGAGCAGTTCTTC,CASRAYEGVTNEQFF
TRBD1,TRBV7-8,few,TRBJ1-4,TGTGCCAGCAGCTCACAGGGGGCAAGGGGGGAAAAACTGTTTTTT,CASSSQGARGEKLFF
TRBD2,TRBV5-1,.,TRBJ2-2,TGCGCCAGCAGCTTTATGGGAGGGGTGAACACCGGGGAGCTGTTTTTT,CASSFMGGVNTGELFF
.,TRBV12-3/TRBV12-4,.,TRBJ1-2,TGTGCCAGCAGCCCCCTCGTAGACCTTGGCTACACCTTC,CASSPLVDLGYTF
.,TRBV25-1,few,TRBJ2-1,TGTGCCAGCAGTGGATATACAGGGGAGCAGTTCTTC,CASSGYTGEQFF
TRBD1,TRBV9,.,TRBJ1-2,TGTGCCAGCAGCGCCTCACCAGGGGGCGGCTACACCTTC,CASSASPGGGYTF
.,TRBV5-1,.,TRBJ2-7,TGCGCCAGCAGAAGGACAGCATATGGCAACGAGCAGTACTTC,CASRRTAYGNEQYF
TRBD2,TRBV10-3,few,TRBJ2-2,TGTGCCACTCGGACTAGCACCGGGGAGCTGTTTTTT,CATRTSTGELFF
TRBD2,TRBV9,.,TRBJ2-7,TGTGCCAGCAGCGTCCGGACTAGCGGGAATCTAGACGAGCAGTACTTC,CASSVRTSGNLDEQYF
TRBD1,TRBV7-9,.,TRBJ2-2,TGTGCCAGCAGCTCCCGGGACAGGCCGACGAACACCGGGGAGCTGTTTTTT,CASSSRDRPTNTGELFF
.,TRBV7-2,many,TRBJ2-7,TGTGCCAGCAGCTCCCCGACCATAGCGGTGATCTCCTACGAGCAGTACTTC,CASSSPTIAVISYEQYF
.,TRBV7-2,.,TRBJ2-7,TGTGCCAGCAGCTCCGCCAAGGATAGCTCCTACGAGCAGTACTTC,CASSSAKDSSYEQYF
TRBD2,TRBV7-3,.,TRBJ2-1,TGTGCCAGCAGCTTGGCGGGAGGGACCTCCTCCAATGAGCAGTTCTTC,CASSLAGGTSSNEQFF
TRBD2,TRBV20-1,few,TRBJ2-3,TGCAGTGCTAGCATGGCGGGGGGGCCAGGTACGCAGTATTTT,CSASMAGGPGTQYF
TRBD2,TRBV3-1,.,TRBJ2-1,TGTGCCAGCAGCCAAACTAGCGGGATCCGCAATGAGCAGTTCTTC,CASSQTSGIRNEQFF
.,TRBV28,.,TRBJ1-5,TGTGCCAGCAGTTATCTCCTCGAATCTGGAGGCAATCAGCCCCAGCATTTT,CASSYLLESGGNQPQHF
.,TRBV5-1,few,TRBJ2-5,TGCGCCAGCAGCTTAAATAGCGGATATACCCAAGAGACCCAGTACTTC,CASSLNSGYTQETQYF
TRBD2,TRBV27,many,TRBJ2-3,TGTGCCAGCACCCCTGGACTAGCGGGAATCACAGATACGCAGTATTTT,CASTPGLAGITDTQYF
TRBD2,TRBV10-3,.,TRBJ2-3,TGTGCCATCAGCGGGACTAGCGGGGTGGTAGATACGCAGTATTTT,CAISGTSGVVDTQYF
.,TRBV12-3/TRBV12-4,.,TRBJ1-5,TGTGCCAGCACCCTACGGGTTGGCAGCAATCAGCCCCAGCATTTT,CASTLRVGSNQPQHF
.,TRBV12-3/TRBV12-4,.,TRBJ2-5,TGTGCCAGCAGTTTTATGCTAGCTCAAGAGACCCAGTACTTC,CASSFMLAQETQYF
TRBD2,TRBV4-3,.,TRBJ2-3,TGCGCCAGCAGCCAAGACGCGGGGGGGGGCACAGATACGCAGTATTTT,CASSQDAGGGTDTQYF
TRBD1,TRBV29-1,.,TRBJ2-1,TGCAGCGCAACAGGGGTCTCCTACAATGAGCAGTTCTTC,CSATGVSYNEQFF
.,TRBV5-1,many,TRBJ2-3,TGCGCCAGCAGCGACCCAGGGGCAGATACGCAGTATTTT,CASSDPGADTQYF
TRBD1,TRBV5-1,few,TRBJ2-3,TGCGCCAGCAGCCCAAGCACAGGGGGCGCGGGAGATACGCAGTATTTT,CASSPSTGGAGDTQYF
.,TRBV7-2,few,TRBJ2-7,TGTGCCAGCAGCTTAGCAGGCGGGTCGGGGGTTCCGTACGAGCAGTACTTC,CASSLAGGSGVPYEQYF
.,TRBV20-1,.,TRBJ2-4,TGCAGTGCTTTTAGGACAAAGGGGCTTCAGTACTTC,CSAFRTKGLQYF
.,TRBV20-1,.,TRBJ1-2,TGCAGTGCTCGCCCTAGGGATAACTATGGCTACACCTTC,CSARPRDNYGYTF
TRBD1,TRBV20-1,few,TRBJ1-5,TGCAGTGCGGAGGACAGGGCGGGCCAGCCCCAGCATTTT,CSAEDRAGQPQHF
.,TRBV24-1,.,TRBJ2-1,TGTGCCACCAGTGGCGGTGGGGGCGGCTCCTACAATGAGCAGTTCTTC,CATSGGGGGSYNEQFF
.,TRBV5-1,few,TRBJ1-2,TGCGCCAGCAGCTTGGACAGCTATAACTATGGCTACACCTTC,CASSLDSYNYGYTF
TRBD2,TRBV3-1,.,TRBJ2-5,TGTGCCAGCAGCCACGCGGGGGGAGAGACCCAGTACTTC,CASSHAGGETQYF
TRBD2,TRBV29-1,many,TRBJ2-1,TGCAGCGCGGATAGCGGGAGTTCCTACAATGAGCAGTTCTTC,CSADSGSSYNEQFF
.,TRBV21-1,.,TRBJ2-1,TGTGCCAGCAGCCTGAGGGAGACTAGCGGGAGGGAGGGAGAGTTCTTC,CASSLRETSGREGEFF
.,TRBV6-2/TRBV6-3,.,TRBJ1-2,TGTGCCAGCAGTTACGTGGGGAGGAACCTCTATGGCTACACCTTC,CASSYVGRNLYGYTF
TRBD2,TRBV11-2,.,TRBJ2-3,TGTGCCAGCAGTAGACTAGCGGTAGGGGATACGCAGTATTTT,CASSRLAVGDTQYF
.,TRBV10-3,.,TRBJ1-2,TGTGCCATCACGGGGGGCAGATTCTATGGCTACACCTTC,CAITGGRFYGYTF
TRBD2,TRBV10-3,.,TRBJ2-7,TGTGCCATCAGTGAGTCTGCGGGAGTAACGGAAGAGCAGTACTTC,CAISESAGVTEEQYF
.,TRBV7-8,.,TRBJ2-6,TGTGCCAGCAGCATAAGGGGTCCCGGGGCCAACGTCCTGACTTTC,CASSIRGPGANVLTF
.,TRBV15,few,TRBJ1-5,TGTGCCACCAGCAGAGATCGGGGGCGAAGCAATCAGCCCCAGCATTTT,CATSRDRGRSNQPQHF
.,TRBV2,few,TRBJ2-7,TGTGCCAGCAGTGTGAGAAGCAACTACGAGCAGTACTTC,CASSVRSNYEQYF
.,TRBV28,once,TRBJ1-2,TGTGCCAGCAGTTTGCAGTCTCCTGGGGGACGTGGCTACACCTTC,CASSLQSPGGRGYTF
.,TRBV6-1,.,TRBJ2-7,TGTGCCAGCAGTGGTGACAGGACCCGTGTCGAGCAGTACTTC,CASSGDRTRVEQYF
.,TRBV11-2,few,TRBJ2-1,TGTGCCAGCAGCTTAGTCCTTCTCACCTCCTACAATGAGCAGTTCTTC,CASSLVLLTSYNEQFF